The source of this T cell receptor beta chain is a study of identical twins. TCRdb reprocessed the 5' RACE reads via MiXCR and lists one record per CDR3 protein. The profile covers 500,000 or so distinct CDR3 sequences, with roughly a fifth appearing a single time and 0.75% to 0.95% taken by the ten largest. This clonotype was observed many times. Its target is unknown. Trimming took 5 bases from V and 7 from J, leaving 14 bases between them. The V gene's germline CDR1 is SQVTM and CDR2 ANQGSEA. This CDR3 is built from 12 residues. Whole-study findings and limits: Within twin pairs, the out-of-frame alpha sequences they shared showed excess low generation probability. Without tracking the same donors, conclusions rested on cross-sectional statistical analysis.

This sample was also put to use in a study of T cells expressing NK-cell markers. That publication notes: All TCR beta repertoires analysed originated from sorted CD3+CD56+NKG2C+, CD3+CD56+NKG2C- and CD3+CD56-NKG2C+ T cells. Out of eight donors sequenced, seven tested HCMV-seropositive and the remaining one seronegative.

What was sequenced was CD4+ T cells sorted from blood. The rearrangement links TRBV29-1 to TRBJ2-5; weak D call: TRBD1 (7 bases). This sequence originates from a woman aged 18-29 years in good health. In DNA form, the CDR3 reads TGCAGCGTTAGCAACAGGGGAGGGACCCAGTACTTC. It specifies CSVSNRGGTQYF.